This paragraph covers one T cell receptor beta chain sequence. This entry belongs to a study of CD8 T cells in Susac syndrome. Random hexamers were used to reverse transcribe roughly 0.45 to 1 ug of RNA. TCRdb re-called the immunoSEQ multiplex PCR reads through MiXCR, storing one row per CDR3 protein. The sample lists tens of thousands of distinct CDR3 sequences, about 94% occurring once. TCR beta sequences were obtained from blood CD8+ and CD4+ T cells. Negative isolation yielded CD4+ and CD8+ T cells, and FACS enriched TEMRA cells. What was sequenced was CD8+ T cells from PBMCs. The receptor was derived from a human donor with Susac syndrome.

In DNA form, the CDR3 reads TGTGCCAGCAGCCAAGCAGGGATCGGCTACACCTTC. It translates to CASSQAGIGYTF. V is TRBV3-1 and J is TRBJ1-2; possibly TRBD1 for D (5 bases). V lost 1 base, J lost 8 bases, and 8 bases lay in between. Germline V lookup: CDR1 LGHDT, CDR2 YNNKEL (reference sequence). The CDR3 has 12 amino acids.